The 4 T cell receptor beta chains listed next were all sequenced from one sample in a study of regulatory T cells in long-lasting Graves disease. Time point: newly diagnosed GD, antithyroid drugs for less than 3 months. The TCR library was prepared using RNA isolated from PBMCs. Assembly of TCR beta libraries relied on iRepertoire HTBI primers together with Arm-PCR of CDR3 regions. MiXCR was run by TCRdb on the multiplex PCR reads, yielding one entry per CDR3 protein. Of over 200,000 distinct CDR3 sequences in the sample, about a sixth were seen once. Sequenced here: peripheral blood mononuclear cells (PBMCs), sampled at new diagnosis, from a patient treated with antithyroid drugs. The receptors were sampled from a female donor with Graves disease.

This clonotype was seen at least ten times. A junction boundary mismatches the germline segment, possibly from a read error. CDR3 loop: CATSEGETQYF. The CDR3 region has the DNA TGTGCCACCAGTGAGGGGGAGACCCAGTACTTC. The V call is TRBV27, the J call TRBJ2-5, with D perhaps matching TRBD1 or TRBD2 (5 bases each). This CDR3 contains 11 residues. In germline, CDR1 is MNHEY, CDR2 SMNVEV (reference sequence).

This clonotype has a count of ten or more. The chain recombines TRBV7-3 with TRBJ2-1; 9 nucleotides agree with TRBD2. Germline CDR1 and CDR2: SGHTA and FQGTGA. The CDR3 loop spans 15 amino acids. V lost 0 bases to trimming and J lost 8 bases; unmatched junction nucleotides: 5. This chain's CDR3 is CASSLTREGFDEQFF. CDR3 DNA: TGTGCCAGCAGCTTAACGCGGGAGGGGTTCGATGAGCAGTTCTTC. Full variable domain (remainder filled in from reference TRBV7-3 and TRBJ2-1): GAGVSQTPSNKVTEKGKYVELRCDPISGHTALYWYRQSLGQGPEFLIYFQGTGAADDSGLPNDRFFAVRPEGSVSTLKIQRTERGDSAVYLCASSLTREGFDEQFFGPGTRLTVL.

In this sample, this clonotype turned up many times. The chain links TRBV20-1 to TRBJ1-2; perhaps TRBD1 as D (6 bases). Trimming pared 5 bases from V and 8 bases from J, leaving 12 bases between. This CDR3 contains 11 residues. In germline, CDR1 is DFQATT, CDR2 SNEGSKA (reference sequence). In DNA form, the CDR3 reads TGCAGTGCTTCTTCAGGGGAAGGCTACACCTTC. This gives the protein CSASSGEGYTF.

Comment on this clonotype: Being one base from a much bigger clone, this may be a read error. V is TRBV4-1 and J is TRBJ1-1; D unresolved. The CDR3 length is 15 residues. The V gene lost 8 bases and the J gene lost 4 bases, with 20 bases spanning the gap. The V gene's germline CDR1 is MGHRA and CDR2 YSYEKL. The DNA of the CDR3 is TGCGCCAGCTGCTACAAAGAGGGTAAAGGCACTGAAGCTTTCTTT. Protein: CASCYKEGKGTEAFF.